The source of this T cell receptor (beta chain) is a study of cytomegalovirus exposure and HLA in healthy donors. Sequenced by immunoSEQ multiplex PCR; TCRdb stores in-frame clones only, minus some. The sample lists around 65,000 clones, roughly 92% occurring once. The V gene's germline CDR1 is SQVTM and CDR2 ANQGSEA. The CDR3 is made up of 14 amino acids. V was clipped by 3 bases and J by 8 bases; unmatched bases: 9. This sequence joins TRBV29-1 and TRBJ1-2, with 10 positions matching TRBD1. Sequencing was carried out using PBMCs. The sequence was collected from a man aged 18 to 30 in good health and CMV-seropositive. CDR3 protein: CSVESTGGRRGYTF. The CDR3 region has the DNA TGCAGCGTTGAGTCGACAGGGGGCAGGAGAGGCTACACCTTC.